This record covers a single T cell receptor (beta chain). The antigen is unknown. These data come from a study of T-cell memory formation after mild COVID-19. Broader study findings: The authors did not confirm SARS-CoV-2 specificity of second-wave clones peaking day 37. Pre-infection memory showed some responding clones, and this suggested that cross-reactive memory joined. CD4+ bias marked clones expanding day 15 to 37, unlike balanced contracting clones.

Constant-segment primers and 5'RACE yielded cDNA libraries for TCR alpha and TCR beta, each carrying sample barcodes and UMIs. TCRdb ran MiXCR on the 5' RACE reads and lists one entry per CDR3 protein. The repertoire consists of 120,000 or so distinct CDR3 sequences, with about 17% occurring once and the leading ten covering approximately 15%. V dropped 2 bases and J dropped 0 bases, with 10 bases sitting between them. CDR3 size: 15 residues. Germline CDR1 SEHNR, CDR2 FQNEAQ (reference sequence). The TCR originated in an adult woman who had mild COVID-19 (a few samples of this study predate the infection). Cell type and time point are not known. This chain joins TRBV7-9 and TRBJ2-5; no definite D call. Sequenced sample: PBMCs or a T cell subset sorted from them (not recorded which). The CDR3 reads CASSLLDPYQETQYF. The CDR3 bases are TGTGCCAGCAGCTTACTCGACCCGTACCAAGAGACCCAGTACTTC.